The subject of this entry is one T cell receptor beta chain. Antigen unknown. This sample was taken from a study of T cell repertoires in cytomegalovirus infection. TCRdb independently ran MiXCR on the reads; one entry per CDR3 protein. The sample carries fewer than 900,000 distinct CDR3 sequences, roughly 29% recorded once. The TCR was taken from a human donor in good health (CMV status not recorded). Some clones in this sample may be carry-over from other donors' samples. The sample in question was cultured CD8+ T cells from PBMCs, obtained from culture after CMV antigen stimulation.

This chain's CDR3 is CASSGAPGTGLYEQYF. In DNA form, the CDR3 reads TGTGCCAGCAGCGGAGCTCCCGGGACAGGGCTGTACGAGCAGTACTTC. The chain couples TRBV5-6 to TRBJ2-7, with TRBD1 matching 9 bases. In germline, CDR1 is SGHDT, CDR2 YYEEEE. V was pared by 4 bases and J by 4 bases, with 12 bases of the junction left unmatched. CDR3 length: 16 residues. The complete variable domain, with remaining parts taken from reference TRBV5-6 and TRBJ2-7, reads DAGVTQSPTHLIKTRGQQVTLRCSPKSGHDTVSWYQQALGQGPQFIFQYYEEEERQRGNFPDRFSGHQFPNYSSELNVNALLLGDSALYLCASSGAPGTGLYEQYFGPGTRLTVT.